This T cell receptor (beta chain) was profiled in a study of control samples from healthy donors and cancer patients. This table comes from immunoSEQ multiplex PCR, and its TCRdb copy is limited to in-frame clones, with some not included. The data contain tens of thousands of clones, nearly 90% of them singletons. Germline V lookup: CDR1 GTSNPN, CDR2 SVGIG (reference sequence). This CDR3 contains 14 residues. Losses at the gene ends were 4 bases for V and 7 bases for J; bases not matched to a gene: 8. What was sequenced was blood. This TCR was sampled from a middle-aged man in good health. The rearrangement uses TRBV30 and TRBJ1-2; 11 nucleotides line up with TRBD1. The CDR3 sequence is CAWILGQGAGGYTF. CDR3 DNA sequence: TGTGCCTGGATACTCGGACAGGGGGCGGGTGGCTACACCTTC.